These T cell receptor beta chains were read from a single sample in a study of Ad26.COV2.S vaccination and SARS-CoV-2 variants. Some clones are missing from TCRdb's copy, which holds only in-frame ones; the method was immunoSEQ multiplex PCR. The repertoire holds approximately 420,000 clones, with 88% as singletons. The specimen comprised peripheral blood, sampled in a trial of Ad26.COV2.S vaccine versus placebo. The source is a person aged 18-65 years who received the Ad26.COV2.S COVID-19 vaccine or a placebo. Both conserved end residues are part of each CDR3. The order of the fields is J gene, V gene, CDR3 length, D gene, clone size, CDR3 protein, CDR3 DNA. The D gene is left open where the match is weak. A clone size is listed for some rows: how often the clone was seen (once, few, many), or a class if it is expanded.

TRBJ1-5	TRBV7-2	14	TRBD1	.	CASSGRGTNQPQHF	TGTGCCAGCAGCGGCAGGGGGACAAATCAGCCCCAGCATTTT
TRBJ2-1	TRBV24-1	13	.	once	CATSEGPYNEQFF	TGTGCCACCAGTGAGGGACCCTACAATGAGCAGTTCTTC
TRBJ2-3	TRBV7-2	14	.	.	CASSSRDLTDTQYF	TGTGCCAGCAGCTCCAGGGATCTCACAGATACGCAGTATTTT
TRBJ2-7	TRBV2	14	.	.	CASSLAALAYEQYF	TGTGCCAGCAGCTTAGCGGCTCTAGCCTACGAGCAGTACTTC
TRBJ1-1	TRBV7-8	13	.	.	CASSSGQNTEAFF	TGTGCCAGCAGCTCTGGACAAAACACTGAAGCTTTCTTT
TRBJ2-1	TRBV27	12	.	.	CASSSEGQGQFF	TGTGCCAGCAGTTCAGAGGGGCAAGGGCAGTTCTTC
TRBJ2-3	TRBV18	16	.	.	CASSLLELGSTDTQYF	TGTGCCAGCTCACTTTTGGAGCTCGGGTCGACAGATACGCAGTATTTT
TRBJ1-6	TRBV5-5	14	TRBD1	few	CASKMGQVYSPLHF	TGTGCCAGCAAGATGGGACAGGTGTATTCACCCCTCCACTTT
TRBJ1-1	TRBV5-6	17	.	.	CASSLGHRTHGDTEAFF	TGTGCCAGCAGCTTGGGCCACAGAACCCATGGGGACACTGAAGCTTTCTTT
TRBJ2-1	TRBV27	15	TRBD2	once	CASSASGGAFDEQFF	TGTGCCAGCAGTGCTAGCGGGGGGGCGTTCGATGAGCAGTTCTTC
TRBJ2-3	TRBV3-1/TRBV3-2	16	.	.	CASSHPTGGGQDTQYF	TGTGCCAGCAGCCACCCCACTGGGGGGGGCCAAGATACGCAGTATTTT
TRBJ1-2	TRBV12-3/TRBV12-4	13	TRBD1	few	CASSPTGGNGYTF	TGTGCCAGCAGCCCGACAGGGGGGAATGGCTACACCTTC
TRBJ2-7	TRBV18	12	.	.	CASSPNRYEQYF	TGTGCCAGCTCACCAAACAGATACGAGCAGTACTTC
TRBJ1-1	TRBV18	13	.	.	CASSPQGRTEAFF	TGTGCCAGCTCACCACAGGGTAGGACTGAAGCTTTCTTT
TRBJ1-3	TRBV3-1/TRBV3-2	14	.	.	CASSQAGSGNTIYF	TGTGCCAGCAGCCAGGCAGGATCTGGAAACACCATATATTTT
TRBJ2-7	TRBV7-2	14	.	.	CASSLVQGKYKQYF	TGTGCCAGCAGCTTAGTTCAGGGGAAGTACAAGCAGTACTTC
TRBJ1-3	TRBV7-9	14	.	.	CASGQAISGNTIYF	TGTGCATCGGGGCAGGCGATCTCTGGAAACACCATATATTTT
TRBJ2-7	TRBV5-1	14	.	.	CASSLAPGGLEQYF	TGCGCCAGCAGCTTGGCTCCGGGCGGGCTCGAGCAGTACTTC
TRBJ1-1	TRBV27	13	.	.	CASRQGGGTEAFF	TGTGCCAGCAGGCAGGGAGGCGGCACTGAAGCTTTCTTT
TRBJ1-5	TRBV19	15	.	.	CASSISGGIMQPQHF	TGTGCCAGTAGTATATCTGGGGGCATCATGCAGCCCCAGCATTTT
TRBJ2-1	TRBV7-6	19	TRBD2	.	CASSSKAGTNIPEDNEQFF	TGTGCCAGCAGCTCAAAGGCCGGGACTAACATTCCCGAGGACAATGAGCAGTTCTTC
TRBJ2-7	TRBV5-1	14	TRBD1	.	CASSLGQGPGEQYF	TGCGCCAGCAGCTTGGGACAGGGCCCCGGGGAGCAGTACTTC
TRBJ2-3	TRBV4-1	17	TRBD2	.	CASSPGGVADSTDTQYF	TGCGCCAGCAGCCCTGGGGGGGTAGCGGATAGCACAGATACGCAGTATTTT
TRBJ1-5	TRBV2	14	TRBD1	.	CASSPDRAGQPQHF	TGTGCCAGCAGCCCGGACAGGGCAGGGCAGCCCCAGCATTTT
TRBJ2-1	TRBV19	16	TRBD1	.	CASSSLDRARYNEQFF	TGTGCCAGTAGTTCCCTAGACAGGGCCCGATACAATGAGCAGTTCTTC
TRBJ1-3	TRBV4-1	15	.	.	CASSQLGFSGNTIYF	TGCGCCAGCAGCCAACTGGGCTTCTCTGGAAACACCATATATTTT
TRBJ1-4	TRBV7-9	15	.	few	CASSLEGNTNEKLFF	TGTGCCAGCAGCTTAGAAGGGAACACTAATGAAAAACTGTTTTTT
TRBJ2-7	TRBV27	12	.	.	CASSLSGAEQYF	TGTGCCAGCAGTTTATCGGGGGCCGAGCAGTACTTC
TRBJ2-3	TRBV11-2	14	.	.	CASSLDTSTDTQYF	TGTGCCAGCAGCTTAGATACTAGCACAGATACGCAGTATTTT
TRBJ2-3	TRBV19	11	.	.	CASRQGHSQYF	TGTGCCAGTAGGCAGGGGCACAGCCAGTATTTT
TRBJ2-3	TRBV29-1	14	TRBD2	.	CSFLTSGAGDTQYF	TGCAGCTTCCTGACTAGCGGGGCCGGAGATACGCAGTATTTT
TRBJ1-1	TRBV5-1	15	.	.	CASSLPGSMNTEAFF	TGCGCCAGCAGCTTACCCGGATCCATGAACACTGAAGCTTTCTTT
TRBJ2-3	TRBV3-1/TRBV3-2	15	TRBD1	.	CASSQWDRSSDTQYF	TGTGCCAGCAGCCAATGGGACAGGTCATCAGATACGCAGTATTTT
TRBJ1-6	TRBV5-1	13	.	.	CASSLVGDSPLHF	TGCGCCAGCAGCTTGGTAGGTGATTCACCCCTCCACTTT
TRBJ1-2	TRBV15	14	.	.	CATSRDFLDPNYTF	TGTGCCACCAGCAGAGATTTCCTGGACCCGAACTACACCTTC
TRBJ2-5	TRBV7-9	14	.	.	CASSLEPGEETQYF	TGTGCCAGCAGCTTAGAGCCAGGGGAGGAGACCCAGTACTTC
TRBJ2-3	TRBV10-2	14	.	.	CASCAEILTDTQYF	TGCGCCAGCTGTGCCGAAATACTCACAGATACGCAGTATTTT